This T cell receptor (beta chain) was sequenced for a study of preoperative IRX-2 immunotherapy in early breast cancer. Noted treatment: preoperative locoregional IRX-2 cytokine immunotherapy. Patients received preoperative, locoregional IRX-2 cytokine immunotherapy in a phase Ib study. In its sample, this clone is large. Libraries were prepared by immunoSEQ multiplex PCR; TCRdb keeps only in-frame clonotypes and omits some of them. Here the sample spans more than 6,500 clones, approximately 80% being singletons. The CDR3 loop spans 15 amino acids. The germline CDR1 and CDR2 sequences are SGHNT and YENEEA. V trimming: 3 bases; J trimming: 7 bases; junction bases outside the gene matches: 6.

Source: tumor tissue, taken after IRX-2 immunotherapy. The chain recombines TRBV11-3 with TRBJ2-1; 10 bases are shared with TRBD1. This receptor was identified in a human donor with breast cancer. The CDR3 bases are TGTGCCAGCAGCTTTGGGACAGGGGTTAGGAATGAGCAGTTCTTC. Translation gives CASSFGTGVRNEQFF.